This TCR beta chain is from a study of OX40 agonist ivuxolimab in advanced cancers. Overall study: The patients received ivuxolimab by intravenous route every 2 weeks at 0.01 to 10 mg/kg.

The table came from immunoSEQ multiplex PCR; TCRdb's copy has only in-frame clones and leaves some out. The sample shows approximately 74,000 clones, around 85% of them seen only once. For this clone: What it binds is unknown.

This CDR3 is 16 amino acids long. V lost 2 bases, J lost 1 base, and 6 bases stayed unmatched. Germline V gene data show CDR1 as MGHRA and CDR2 as YSYEKL. Study observations and caveats: Dose levels from 0.1 to 3.0 mg/kg saw CD4+ and CD8+ blood T cells expand clonally by week 6. Expanded peripheral T-cell antigen specificity went undetermined.

The sample here was CD4+ or CD8+ T cells sorted from blood, taken in a trial of the OX40 agonist ivuxolimab. The chain links TRBV4-1 to TRBJ1-1; 8 nucleotides line up with TRBD1. This clonotype was sampled from an adult with an advanced solid tumor such as melanoma, head and neck, liver or kidney cancer. CDR3: CASSQRDRRTNTEAFF. For the CDR3, the DNA is TGCGCCAGCAGCCAAAGGGACAGGAGGACGAACACTGAAGCTTTCTTT.